This entry features one T cell receptor beta chain sequence. The entry originates in a study of blood T cell repertoires in COVID-19. The wider study: Sites in the United States, Italy and Spain provided acute and convalescent COVID-19 samples. PBMCs, B-cell-depleted T cells, or T cells were the source of the cDNA or gDNA that made up the material.

Authors' methods: Reference gene primer amplification gave estimated nucleated cell counts. The data were produced by immunoSEQ multiplex PCR, yet TCRdb's version contains in-frame clones alone and is incomplete. That table is the source of V, J and clone size, and D and trimming were worked out from the DNA. The repertoire holds roughly 72,000 clones, with 88% as singletons. Germline V gene data show CDR1 as SGDLS and CDR2 as YYNGEE. Trimming left V 0 bases short and J 2 bases short, with 13 bases between. The CDR3 totals 16 residues. The clonotype comes from a human donor in a cohort sampled during active COVID-19. The sequencing input was peripheral blood. The genes are TRBV9 and TRBJ2-3; weak D call: TRBD1 (5 bases). This CDR3 reads CASSVEGPGSTDTQYF. CDR3 bases: TGTGCCAGCAGCGTAGAGGGGCCAGGATCCACAGATACGCAGTATTTT. The full variable domain, with the rest looked up from reference TRBV9 and TRBJ2-3, is DSGVTQTPKHLITATGQRVTLRCSPRSGDLSVYWYQQSLDQGLQFLIQYYNGEERAKGNILERFSAQQFPDLHSELNLSSLELGDSALYFCASSVEGPGSTDTQYFGPGTRLTVL.